One sample yielded the 23 T cell receptor beta chains listed below, sequenced in a study of blood T cells in healthy people across ages. A J-beta primer mix and a sample-barcoded 5' primer were used in a second PCR of about 7 to 12 cycles. TCRdb used MiXCR to reprocess the 5' RACE reads, holding one entry per CDR3 protein. Seen here are some 1.7 million distinct CDR3 sequences, roughly 30% observed once, and the top ten hold roughly 8%. Sequenced: blood. Receptors were obtained from a woman in her 30s in good health.

A remark on this clonotype: This may stem from a read error, because a much larger clone lies one nucleotide away. This rearrangement joins TRBV7-2 to TRBJ2-5; 9 bases map to TRBD2. V was pared by 5 bases and J by 11 bases, with 9 bases of the junction left unmatched. Germline-derived CDR1 and CDR2 are SGHTA and FQGNSA. The CDR3 has 13 residues. The CDR3 DNA reads as TGTGCCAGCAGCGTTAGCGGGGGTGATGAGCAGTACTTC. It yields the protein CASSVSGGDEQYF. The full variable domain, completed using reference TRBV7-2 and TRBJ2-5, is GAGVSQSPSNKVTEKGKDVELRCDPISGHTALYWYRQSLGQGLEFLIYFQGNSAPDKSGLPSDRFSAERTGGSVSTLTIQRTQQEDSAVYLCASSVSGGDEQYFGPGTRLLVL.

This clonotype was picked up a small number of times. The V gene is TRBV4-3, the J gene TRBJ2-5; maybe TRBD1 (6 bases). The V end was cut by 2 bases, the J end by 5 bases, with 15 bases between. This CDR3 contains 15 residues. Germline lookup yields CDR1 LGHNA and CDR2 YSLEER. CDR3 sequence reads: CASSQQGLLRETQYF. As DNA, the CDR3 is TGCGCCAGCAGCCAACAGGGGCTTCTTAGGGAGACCCAGTACTTC.

This sequence joins TRBV4-2 and TRBJ2-3; 8 nucleotides agree with TRBD2. V lost 1 base, J lost 0 bases, and 6 bases stayed unmatched. The CDR3 consists of 17 residues. CDR1 is LGHNA and CDR2 is YNFKEQ in the germline V gene. CDR3 DNA sequence: TGTGCCAGCAGCCAAGGTACGGGGGGGCAAAGCACAGATACGCAGTATTTT. It translates to CASSQGTGGQSTDTQYF.

In its sample, this clonotype was seen a few times. This rearrangement joins TRBV4-3 to TRBJ2-1; D assignment may be TRBD1 or TRBD2 (5 bases each). The J call could be wrong; TRBJ2-7 is a better fit for the DNA end. This CDR3 region has 18 residues. The V gene's germline CDR1 is LGHNA and CDR2 YSLEER. This CDR3 is CASSQDVLGEGSYNEQYF. CDR3 DNA: TGCGCCAGCAGCCAAGATGTACTAGGAGAGGGGTCCTACAATGAGCAGTACTTC.

This rearrangement joins TRBV7-9 to TRBJ1-2, with D possibly being TRBD1 (6 bases). In germline, CDR1 is SEHNR, CDR2 FQNEAQ (reference sequence). This CDR3 is 15 amino acids long. The V gene lost 5 bases and the J gene lost 2 bases, with 15 bases spanning the gap. The CDR3 nucleotides are TGTGCCAGCAGCCTTGTAAGGGGGGCCAACTATGGCTACACCTTC. This encodes CASSLVRGANYGYTF. Looking up the rest from reference TRBV7-9 and TRBJ1-2 gives the full variable domain: DTGVSQNPRHKITKRGQNVTFRCDPISEHNRLYWYRQTLGQGPEFLTYFQNEAQLEKSRLLSDRFSAERPKGSFSTLEIQRTEQGDSAMYLCASSLVRGANYGYTFGSGTRLTVV.

At least ten counts were recorded for this clonotype. The chain employs TRBV12-3 or TRBV12-4 and TRBJ2-1, with 7 positions matching TRBD1. CDR3 length: 15 amino acids. Trimming took 2 bases from V and 4 from J; bases not matched to a gene: 5. As DNA, the CDR3 is TGTGCCAGCAGTTTAAGAGGACAGGTGTACAATGAGCAGTTCTTC. It yields the protein CASSLRGQVYNEQFF.

This clonotype came up many times. The chain joins TRBV27 to TRBJ1-6; D might be TRBD1 (5 bases). Germline-derived CDR1 and CDR2 are MNHEY and SMNVEV (reference sequence). The CDR3 totals 16 residues. With 3 bases removed from V and 2 bases from J, the gap between germline ends came to 11 bases. Here the CDR3 reads CASSLRGDPYNSPLHF. For the CDR3, the DNA is TGTGCCAGCAGTTTGAGAGGGGACCCCTATAATTCACCCCTCCACTTT.

This clonotype was found a few times. At one of its ends the junction is not consistent with the germline gene, which may arise from a read error. This chain connects TRBV7-2 to TRBJ2-3; D may be TRBD1 (6 bases). The V gene's germline CDR1 is SGHTA and CDR2 FQGNSA. This CDR3 has 14 amino acids. This chain's CDR3 is CASSRRPWTDAQYF. CDR3 DNA sequence: TGTGCCAGCAGCCGACGGCCCTGGACAGATGCGCAGTATTTT.

This clonotype was seen a few times. V and J are TRBV20-1 and TRBJ2-7, with 14 bases fitting TRBD2. The ends lost 0 bases at V and 5 bases at J; junction bases unmatched: 12. Per germline, CDR1 DFQATT and CDR2 SNEGSKA (reference sequence). The CDR3 totals 18 residues. The CDR3 loop reads CSARDSRGLAGDIHEQYF. The CDR3 nucleotides are TGCAGTGCTAGAGATTCCAGGGGACTAGCGGGAGATATCCACGAGCAGTACTTC.

Note on this clonotype: Relative to the germline gene, one junction end is altered; a read error may explain this. V usage is TRBV12-3 or TRBV12-4 and J usage is TRBJ2-3; D is uncertain. CDR3 length equals 12 residues. The CDR3: CAGSFTTDTQYF. In DNA form, the CDR3 reads TGTGCCGGCAGTTTCACCACAGATACGCAGTATTTT.

This chain uses TRBV19 with TRBJ2-7; 11 bases fit TRBD2. The CDR3 extends over 16 amino acids. Trimming removed 5 bases from V and 3 bases from J; junction bases left unmatched: 9. CDR1 and CDR2 (germline): LNHDA, SQIVND (reference sequence). CDR3 DNA sequence: TGTGCCAGTAGTGCCACCGGGACTAGCGGAGTCTACGAGCAGTACTTC. This translates into CASSATGTSGVYEQYF.

Note on this clonotype: Possible read error: a much larger clone is one base away. CDR3 protein: CACRSTGEGVGYTF. CDR3 DNA: TGTGCCTGCAGGTCGACAGGGGAGGGTGTCGGCTACACCTTC. The chain combines TRBV12-3 or TRBV12-4 with TRBJ1-2; 8 bases align to TRBD1. The length of the CDR3 is 14 residues.

The chain uses TRBV14 and TRBJ2-1; 8 bases align to TRBD2. This CDR3 has 15 residues. V shed 8 bases, J shed 6 bases, and the junction held 12 bases outside the gene matches. Germline CDR1 reads SGHDN; CDR2 reads FVKESK. The CDR3 is CASCGSGRPRNEQFF. The CDR3 DNA reads TGTGCCAGCTGTGGGAGCGGGAGACCCCGCAATGAGCAGTTCTTC. Full variable domain (outside the CDR3, taken from reference TRBV14 and TRBJ2-1): EAGVTQFPSHSVIEKGQTVTLRCDPISGHDNLYWYRRVMGKEIKFLLHFVKESKQDESGMPNNRFLAERTGGTYSTLKVQPAELEDSGVYFCASCGSGRPRNEQFFGPGTRLTVL.

In its sample, this clonotype was seen a few times. The rearrangement joins TRBV5-1 to TRBJ2-7; D perhaps matches TRBD1 (5 bases). The CDR3 loop spans 13 amino acids. Looked up from germline, CDR1 is SGHRS and CDR2 is YFSETQ. V was cut by 5 bases and J by 2 bases, with 11 bases left in between. The CDR3 nucleotides are TGCGCCAGCAGAAAAGGGGATCCCTACGAGCAGTACTTC. Translated, it gives CASRKGDPYEQYF.

This clonotype was seen many times. The chain is built from TRBV24-1 and TRBJ2-1, with D possibly TRBD1 on 6 matching bases. V was trimmed by 4 bases and J by 1 base, leaving 13 bases between them. CDR1 KGHDR and CDR2 SFDVKD come from the germline V gene. The CDR3 sequence is 16 residues long. The CDR3 region has the DNA TGTGCCACCAGTGACACCACAGGGTCTTCCTACAATGAGCAGTTCTTC. It yields the protein CATSDTTGSSYNEQFF.

This clonotype was observed at least ten times. The CDR3 coding sequence is TGTGCCAGCAGTTCCCAGGGACAGGGGGCCTGGGGGAACTATGGCTACACCTTC. This gives the protein CASSSQGQGAWGNYGYTF. V is TRBV12-3 or TRBV12-4 and J is TRBJ1-2; 12 nucleotides align to TRBD1. J lost 2 bases, V lost 4 bases, and 11 bases had no gene match. The length of the CDR3 is 18 residues.

The gene calls are TRBV11-2 and TRBJ1-1, with D hard to call. The germline V gene has CDR1 SGHAT and CDR2 FQNNGV. V was pared by 3 bases and J by 6 bases, with 5 bases between. The CDR3 sequence is 11 residues long. CDR3 sequence reads: CASSFVAEAFF. CDR3 bases: TGTGCCAGCAGCTTTGTGGCTGAAGCTTTCTTT.

This clonotype was detected a few times. This may be a read error, as it is one base from a much larger clone. This sequence joins TRBV11-2 and TRBJ2-1, with D tentatively TRBD1 (6 bases). Per the germline V gene, CDR1 is SGHAT and CDR2 is FQNNGV. The CDR3 consists of 15 residues. The CDR3 DNA is TGTGTCAGCAGCTCCGGGCAGGGGCTATACAATGAGCAGTTCTTC. Translated: CVSSSGQGLYNEQFF.

The rearrangement joins TRBV4-3 to TRBJ2-2; no clear D. V gave up 3 bases and J gave up 5 bases, with 7 bases separating them. Per germline, CDR1 LGHNA and CDR2 YSLEER. The CDR3 totals 13 residues. DNA of the CDR3: TGCGCCAGCAGCCAGGGGAAAACCGGGGAGCTGTTTTTT. Its protein is CASSQGKTGELFF.

This clonotype was seen at least ten times. The CDR3 nucleotides are TGTGCCAGTAGCAAATCTAGCGGGACCTACAATGAGCAGTTCTTC. It codes for CASSKSSGTYNEQFF. The J gene is TRBJ2-1, the V gene TRBV19; the match to TRBD2 covers 9 bases. CDR3 size: 15 residues. The ends lost 6 bases at V and 2 bases at J; junction bases unmatched: 5. Germline V gene data show CDR1 as LNHDA and CDR2 as SQIVND (reference sequence).

This clonotype was seen only a few times. The gene calls are TRBV7-9 and TRBJ2-5; a weak D match, TRBD2 (6 bases). V lost 2 bases, J lost 5 bases, and 12 bases lay in between. The CDR3 is made up of 14 amino acids. Germline CDR1 SEHNR, CDR2 FQNEAQ (reference sequence). DNA for the CDR3: TGTGCCAGCAGCTTATTGGAGGGCCAGGAGACCCAGTACTTC. Protein: CASSLLEGQETQYF.

The chain couples TRBV20-1 to TRBJ2-1, with 7 nucleotides matching TRBD2. This CDR3 has 13 amino acids. J gave up 5 bases and V 6 bases, and 7 bases lay outside the gene matches. The germline gives CDR1 DFQATT, CDR2 SNEGSKA (reference sequence). This CDR3 reads CSATRTRNNEQFF. CDR3 coding DNA: TGCAGTGCGACCAGGACTAGAAACAATGAGCAGTTCTTC.

This sequence joins TRBV5-5 and TRBJ2-3; 7 bases match TRBD1. Trimming cost V 3 bases and J 2 bases; bases outside gene matches: 3. CDR1 and CDR2 from the germline V gene are SGHKS and YYEKEE (reference sequence). The CDR3 consists of 14 residues. The CDR3 region is CASSWDSPTDTQYF. DNA for the CDR3: TGTGCCAGCAGCTGGGACAGCCCCACAGATACGCAGTATTTT.